This entry is about one T cell receptor (beta chain). Its antigen is undetermined. Through a sample-barcoded 5' primer and a J-beta primer mix, a second PCR was run for roughly 7 to 12 cycles. Template switching added a 12-random-nucleotide identifier to every cDNA molecule. TCRdb re-analysed the 5' RACE reads in MiXCR, keeping a single row per CDR3 protein. The profile shows about 1,500,000 distinct CDR3 sequences, approximately 30% of them singletons. This specimen belongs to a study of blood T cells in healthy people across ages. Peripheral blood samples of 9 to 10 milliliters were drawn from each donor. Findings and limits, study-wide: Older individuals had lower TCR beta diversity per million T cells (the decline was roughly linear). Unsorted PBMCs blocked a conclusive comparison of naive and antigen-experienced cells.

Sequenced: blood. This clonotype originated in a woman between 25 and 40 years old in good health.

DNA of the CDR3: TGTGCCAGCAGTGAATCCAGGCAGCAAGAGACCCAGTACTTC. Residues: CASSESRQQETQYF. The chain uses TRBV2 and TRBJ2-7, with unresolved D. Matching the DNA end better, TRBJ2-5 makes the J call doubtful. This CDR3 is built from 14 residues. Germline V gene sequence: CDR1 SNHLY, CDR2 FYNNEI.